A single sample gave rise to the 4 T cell receptor beta chains below, sequenced in a study of CD8+CD57+ T cells in acquired aplastic anemia. Patients sequenced had flow cytometry evidence of CD8+CD57+ cell expansion. TCR beta VDJ combinations and CDR3 sequences were profiled from genomic DNA. TCRdb re-called the reads through MiXCR, storing one row per CDR3 protein. In the table there are over 150,000 distinct CDR3 sequences, roughly 60% of which are singletons. The sequenced material came from sorted CD4+, CD8+, or CD8+CD57+ T cells (not recorded which) from PBMCs. The receptors here all came from a human donor with aplastic anemia.

The genes are TRBV25-1 and TRBJ2-5; tentative D call: TRBD2 (5 bases). The CDR3 runs to 16 residues. V lost 5 bases to trimming and J lost 2 bases, with 18 bases between them. The germline V gene has CDR1 MGHDK and CDR2 SYGVNS. CDR3: CASSNTNLRAQETQYF. The CDR3 nucleotides read TGTGCCAGCAGTAATACGAACCTGAGGGCTCAAGAGACCCAGTACTTC.

This clonotype was seen a few times. This chain connects TRBV12-3 or TRBV12-4 to TRBJ2-7; D possibly corresponds to TRBD2 (6 bases). The CDR3 has 13 residues. The V end was cut by 6 bases, the J end by 5 bases, with 14 bases between. The CDR3 DNA sequence: TGTGCCAGCAGCTGGCGGGAAGTACACGAGCAGTACTTC. This sequence encodes CASSWREVHEQYF.

The chain carries TRBV13 and TRBJ2-1; 10 nucleotides line up with TRBD1. Losses at the gene ends were 2 bases for V and 2 bases for J; bases not matched to a gene: 3. CDR3 length equals 16 residues. Germline-derived CDR1 and CDR2 are PRHDT and FYEKMQ (reference sequence). CDR3 in amino acids: CASSLRDRGPYNEQFF. DNA for the CDR3: TGTGCCAGCAGCTTAAGGGACAGGGGACCCTACAATGAGCAGTTCTTC.

The J gene is TRBJ2-1, the V gene TRBV7-9; 8 bases line up with TRBD1. The V gene end was trimmed by 4 bases and the J gene end by 9 bases; junction bases not matched to a gene: 14. This CDR3 is 16 amino acids long. Germline lookup yields CDR1 SEHNR and CDR2 FQNEAQ (reference sequence). DNA for the CDR3: TGTGCCAGCAGCTCGACGGACAGGGCGTCGAGAAGTGAGCAGTTCTTC. It translates to CASSSTDRASRSEQFF.